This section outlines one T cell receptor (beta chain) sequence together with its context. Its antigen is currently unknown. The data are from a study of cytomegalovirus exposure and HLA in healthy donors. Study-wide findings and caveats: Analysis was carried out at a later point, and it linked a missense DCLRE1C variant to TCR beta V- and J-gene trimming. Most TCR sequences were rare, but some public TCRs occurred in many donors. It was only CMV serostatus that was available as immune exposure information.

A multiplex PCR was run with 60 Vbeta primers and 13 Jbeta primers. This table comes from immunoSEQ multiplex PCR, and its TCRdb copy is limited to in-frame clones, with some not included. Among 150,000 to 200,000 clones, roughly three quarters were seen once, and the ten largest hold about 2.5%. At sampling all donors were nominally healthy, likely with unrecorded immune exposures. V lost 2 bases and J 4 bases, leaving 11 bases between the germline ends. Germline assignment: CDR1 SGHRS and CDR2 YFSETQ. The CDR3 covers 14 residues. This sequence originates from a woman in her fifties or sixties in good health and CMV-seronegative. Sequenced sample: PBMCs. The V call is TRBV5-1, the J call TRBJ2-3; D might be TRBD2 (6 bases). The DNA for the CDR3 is TGCGCCAGCAGCTTAGGAGGGACCCCAGATACGCAGTATTTT. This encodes CASSLGGTPDTQYF. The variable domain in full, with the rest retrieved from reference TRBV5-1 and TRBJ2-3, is KAGVTQTPRYLIKTRGQQVTLSCSPISGHRSVSWYQQTPGQGLQFLFEYFSETQRNKGNFPGRFSGRQFSNSRSEMNVSTLELGDSALYLCASSLGGTPDTQYFGPGTRLTVL.